These T cell receptor beta chains were read from a single sample in a study of vaccination and CD4 T cells after COVID-19. Each CDR3 protein gets one entry after TCRdb re-called the PCR reads with MiXCR. Of under 20,000 distinct CDR3 sequences listed, under 65% were seen once; the top ten hold 21%. No antigen has been identified for these receptors. This specimen was CD4+ T cells from blood, cultured in vitro, taken about 7 months after SARS-CoV-2 vaccination. These receptors were collected from a human donor who had recovered from COVID-19. The CDR3 runs from the conserved cysteine through the conserved F or W. D genes are given only for firm matches. Not all rows give a size; the values are once, few, many and, for expanded clones, a class.

>TRBD1|TRBV7-9|-|TRBJ1-3
TGTGCCAGCAGCATCGGACAGGGACTCTCTGGAAACACCATATATTTT
CASSIGQGLSGNTIYF
>TRBD2|TRBV5-4|-|TRBJ2-5
TGTGCCAGCAGCAGCACTAGCGGGGGCTCGGGAGAGACCCAGTACTTC
CASSSTSGGSGETQYF
>-|TRBV20-1|few|TRBJ1-5
TGCAGTGCTAGCGACAGGAGAATGGGTTTAGGACAGCCCCAGCATTTT
CSASDRRMGLGQPQHF
>-|TRBV5-8|-|TRBJ2-1
TGTGCCAGCAGCCGGGACCCCGCTGAGCAGTTCTTC
CASSRDPAEQFF
>TRBD1|TRBV7-3|few|TRBJ2-5
TGTGCCAGCAGCCAAGGGACAGGGGGCCTGGAGACCCAGTACTTC
CASSQGTGGLETQYF
>TRBD2|TRBV7-9|few|TRBJ2-5
TGTGCCAGCAGCTCCTTCCCTACCTGGACTAGCGGGGGGGGTGCGCGGGAGACCCAGTACTTC
CASSSFPTWTSGGGARETQYF
>TRBD1|TRBV11-2|-|TRBJ1-2
TGTGCCAGCAGCTCGCGGGTCGGGACAGTAGACTACACCTTC
CASSSRVGTVDYTF
>-|TRBV7-2|-|TRBJ2-1
TGTGCCAGCAGCTTAATGATAGCCCGGAAAATCTCCTACAATGAGCAGTTCTTC
CASSLMIARKISYNEQFF
>-|TRBV5-8|-|TRBJ2-7
TGTGCCAGCAGCCCCTCCCCGTACGAGCAGTACTTC
CASSPSPYEQYF
>TRBD2|TRBV20-1|medium-sized|TRBJ2-3
TGCAGTGCTGGGACTAGCGGGAGGTGGATTGATACGCAGTATTTT
CSAGTSGRWIDTQYF
>-|TRBV10-2|-|TRBJ1-3
TGCGCCAGCAGTGAGTCTAGAGGCAACACCATATATTTT
CASSESRGNTIYF
>-|TRBV5-4|-|TRBJ1-2
TGTGCCAGCAGCTTGGACGGGTCAGGACCTTCCGCGATCTATGGCTACACCTTC
CASSLDGSGPSAIYGYTF
>TRBD1|TRBV7-2|few|TRBJ2-5
TGTGCCAGCAGCCGTAGTTCGGGGTGGACAGGGGGCCGGGAGACCCAGTACTTC
CASSRSSGWTGGRETQYF
>-|TRBV21-1|-|TRBJ1-1
TGTGCCAGCAGCAAAGAGACGGTGGACACTGAAGCTTTCTTT
CASSKETVDTEAFF
>-|TRBV7-9|few|TRBJ2-1
TGTGCCAGCAGCCCAGGGACGGGGCAGCGTGAGCAGTTCTTC
CASSPGTGQREQFF
>-|TRBV7-9|few|TRBJ1-2
TGTGCCAGCAGCTTAGAAGGGTTTGGAGGCTATGGCTACACCTTC
CASSLEGFGGYGYTF
>-|TRBV12-3/TRBV12-4|-|TRBJ1-5
TGTGCCAGCAGTACAGGGTTCAATCAGCCCCAGCATTTT
CASSTGFNQPQHF
>-|TRBV14|-|TRBJ2-5
TGTGCCAGCAGCGTTCGAATGGGGGAGACCCAGTACTTC
CASSVRMGETQYF
>-|TRBV24-1|-|TRBJ2-1
TGTGCCACCAGTGATTGGACAGATAATGAGCAGTTCTTC
CATSDWTDNEQFF
>-|TRBV15|few|TRBJ2-7
TGTGCCACCAGCAGAGATTTATCGGAGTCCTACGAGCAGTACTTC
CATSRDLSESYEQYF
>-|TRBV20-1|-|TRBJ1-1
TGCAGTGCCCTAAAGGATATGAACACTGAAGCTTTCTTT
CSALKDMNTEAFF
>TRBD2|TRBV5-4|-|TRBJ2-7
TGTGCCAGCAGCCCAGGGGCCACTAGCGGAATTACCTACGAGCAGTACTTC
CASSPGATSGITYEQYF
>TRBD1|TRBV7-7|-|TRBJ2-2
TGTGCTAGCAGCTTACAGGGGACCGGGGAGCTGTTTTTT
CASSLQGTGELFF
>TRBD1|TRBV29-1|-|TRBJ2-7
TGCAGCGTTGCGAGTACAGGGGGCGTTTTGAGCGAGCAGTACTTC
CSVASTGGVLSEQYF
>TRBD2|TRBV20-1|few|TRBJ2-5
TGCAGTGCTAATTTGGGGGGGCAAGAGACCCAGTACTTC
CSANLGGQETQYF
>-|TRBV18|once|TRBJ1-6
TGTGCCAGCTCACCTAGCGGGGGCGGCTTGAATTCACCCCTCCACTTT
CASSPSGGGLNSPLHF
>-|TRBV10-3|-|TRBJ2-7
TGTGCCATCAGTGAGTCTGCTAGCGATAGCTCCTACGAGCAGTACTTC
CAISESASDSSYEQYF
>TRBD2|TRBV7-2|-|TRBJ2-2
TGTGCCAGCAGCGGGAAAACTAGCGATTACACCGGGGAGCTGTTTTTT
CASSGKTSDYTGELFF
>TRBD1|TRBV7-2|-|TRBJ1-2
TGTGCCAGCAGCCCATACCCGAACAGGGGTAGGCTAAATAAAGGCTACACCTTC
CASSPYPNRGRLNKGYTF
>-|TRBV20-1|-|TRBJ1-1
TGCAGTGCTAGAGATCAAAACCGGGGGAACACTGAAGCTTTCTTT
CSARDQNRGNTEAFF
>-|TRBV7-3|-|TRBJ1-6
TGTGCCAGCAGCTTGTATGGGTATAATTCACCCCTCCACTTT
CASSLYGYNSPLHF
>-|TRBV20-1|-|TRBJ1-6
TGCAGTGCCAGGGAGGGGGTCGGCTATAATTCACCCCTCCACTTT
CSAREGVGYNSPLHF
>-|TRBV7-6|once|TRBJ1-3
TGTGCCAGCAGCTTCGAATCTGGAAACACCATATATTTT
CASSFESGNTIYF
>-|TRBV6-5|-|TRBJ2-3
TGTGCCAGCAGTTACTCGCAACTACATACGCAGTATTTT
CASSYSQLHTQYF
>-|TRBV2|-|TRBJ2-7
TGTGCCAGCAACGGACCTATCTACGAGCAGTACTTC
CASNGPIYEQYF
>-|TRBV11-3|-|TRBJ2-3
TGTGCCAGCAGCTTATCATCGGATACGCAGTATTTT
CASSLSSDTQYF
>-|TRBV7-3|few|TRBJ2-3
TGTGCCAGCAGCTTTACAGGGTTCACAGATACGCAGTATTTT
CASSFTGFTDTQYF
>TRBD1|TRBV20-1|-|TRBJ2-3
TGCAGTGCTAGATTCAGGGGGCTAGTAGCAGATACGCAGTATTTT
CSARFRGLVADTQYF
>TRBD1|TRBV20-1|-|TRBJ2-5
TGCAGCGTTACTAGACAGGGGGCATGGGAGACCCAGTACTTC
CSVTRQGAWETQYF
>TRBD2|TRBV7-6|-|TRBJ2-1
TGTGCCAGCAGCCAACCGACTAGCGTGACCTACAATGAGCAGTTCTTC
CASSQPTSVTYNEQFF
>-|TRBV7-9|-|TRBJ1-2
TGTGCCAGCAGCCCTAGGCTCGGGGGCGCCAGGACCGGACCCTATGGCTACACCTTC
CASSPRLGGARTGPYGYTF
>-|TRBV11-1|-|TRBJ2-3
TGTGCCAGCAGCCCTAGCCTAGCAGATACGCAGTATTTT
CASSPSLADTQYF
>TRBD1|TRBV7-9|few|TRBJ1-1
TGTGCCAGCAGCTTGAGACAGGGATTACTGACCACTGAAGCTTTCTTT
CASSLRQGLLTTEAFF